The 15 T cell receptor beta chains in this list originate from one sample, sequenced in a study of OX40 agonist ivuxolimab in advanced cancers. Clones were read by immunoSEQ multiplex PCR, and TCRdb kept only the in-frame ones, dropping some. Among about 93,000 clones listed, 91% were seen once. This specimen consisted of CD4+ or CD8+ T cells sorted from blood, obtained in a trial of the OX40 agonist ivuxolimab. The receptor set was obtained from an adult with an advanced solid tumor such as melanoma, head and neck, liver or kidney cancer.

The chain has TRBV10-3 and TRBJ2-1; D possibly corresponds to TRBD1 (5 bases). CDR3 length: 13 residues. Germline V lookup: CDR1 ENHRY, CDR2 SYGVKD. With 4 bases removed from V and 10 bases from J, the gap between germline ends came to 14 bases. CDR3 region: CAISAGLQEEQFF. The CDR3 nucleotides read TGTGCCATCAGTGCCGGGCTACAGGAGGAGCAGTTCTTC.

The chain is built from TRBV5-1 and TRBJ2-2; D perhaps matches TRBD2 (6 bases). Trimming removed 2 bases from V and 3 bases from J, with 11 bases in between. The CDR3 has 15 residues. Per germline, CDR1 SGHRS and CDR2 YFSETQ. This chain's CDR3 is CASSFGGVDTGELFF. The CDR3, as DNA: TGCGCCAGCAGCTTCGGGGGAGTGGACACCGGGGAGCTGTTTTTT.

This chain links TRBV15 with TRBJ2-7; 8 positions agree with TRBD1. Germline CDR1 and CDR2: LNHNV and YYDKDF (reference sequence). The CDR3 is 13 residues long. Trimming at V came to 1 base and at J to 6 bases, leaving 2 bases not matched to a gene. The CDR3 spells CATSRGQGLEQYF. The CDR3 DNA reads as TGTGCCACCAGCAGAGGACAGGGGCTCGAGCAGTACTTC.

This chain joins TRBV18 and TRBJ2-5; D is unresolved. CDR3 length equals 14 residues. Germline V CDR1 and CDR2: KGHSH, LQKENI. V was cut by 0 bases and J by 0 bases, with 5 bases left in between. For the CDR3, the DNA is TGTGCCAGCTCACCACCGATTGACCAAGAGACCCAGTACTTC. Translation: CASSPPIDQETQYF.

The genes are TRBV11-2 and TRBJ2-2, with D tentatively TRBD2 (6 bases). CDR3 size: 14 residues. Germline CDR1 reads SGHAT; CDR2 reads FQNNGV. The V and J ends lost 0 bases and 4 bases respectively, with 6 bases between them. CDR3 nucleotide sequence: TGTGCCAGCAGCTTAGAGCGGGGCACCGGGGAGCTGTTTTTT. This translates into CASSLERGTGELFF.

The V gene is TRBV27, the J gene TRBJ1-5; D may be TRBD1 (5 bases). The CDR3 extends over 15 amino acids. Germline CDR1 MNHEY, CDR2 SMNVEV (reference sequence). Trimming removed 8 bases at V and 7 bases at J, with 21 bases between. The CDR3 is CASSYKTEIVQPQHF. CDR3 coding DNA: TGTGCCAGCTCCTATAAGACAGAAATAGTACAGCCCCAGCATTTT.

The gene calls are TRBV28 and TRBJ1-4; 8 bases are a match to TRBD1. Per germline, CDR1 MDHEN and CDR2 SYDVKM. V shed 2 bases, J shed 6 bases, and the junction held 2 bases outside the gene matches. The CDR3 totals 14 residues. This CDR3 reads CASSLTDRDEKLFF. The CDR3 coding sequence is TGTGCCAGCAGTTTAACGGACAGGGATGAAAAACTGTTTTTT.

V is TRBV19 and J is TRBJ1-2, with D possibly matching TRBD1 (6 bases). Per the germline V gene, CDR1 is LNHDA and CDR2 is SQIVND (reference sequence). The CDR3 consists of 14 residues. Trimming took 5 bases from V and 5 from J, leaving 15 bases between them. The CDR3 sequence: CASSPRGQLYGYTF. The CDR3 DNA reads as TGTGCCAGTAGTCCCCGGGGACAACTGTATGGCTACACCTTC.

V and J are TRBV28 and TRBJ2-1; 8 bases line up with TRBD2. The CDR3 consists of 13 residues. CDR1 is MDHEN, CDR2 SYDVKM, per germline. The trim removed 6 bases at V and 15 bases at J, leaving 13 bases unmatched. CDR3 loop: CASSVQTSGRGFF. The DNA of the CDR3 is TGTGCCAGCAGCGTCCAAACTAGCGGTCGAGGGTTCTTC. Drawing the rest from reference TRBV28 and TRBJ2-1, the complete variable domain is DVKVTQSSRYLVKRTGEKVFLECVQDMDHENMFWYRQDPGLGLRLIYFSYDVKMKEKGDIPEGYSVSREKKERFSLILESASTNQTSMYLCASSVQTSGRGFFGPGTRLTVL.

The chain recombines TRBV11-1 with TRBJ1-2, with D unclear. Germline V lookup: CDR1 SGHAT, CDR2 FQDESV (reference sequence). V lost 2 bases to trimming and J lost 6 bases, with 10 bases between them. The CDR3 has 13 amino acids. The CDR3 spells CASSLSQNNGYTF. The CDR3 region has the DNA TGTGCCAGCAGCTTATCTCAGAACAATGGCTACACCTTC.

The chain couples TRBV7-2 to TRBJ2-3, with D tentatively TRBD2 (7 bases). From germline, CDR1 is SGHTA and CDR2 FQGNSA. CDR3 length equals 15 residues. V was pared by 5 bases and J by 0 bases, with 12 bases between. The CDR3 sequence: CASSSGTFSTDTQYF. The CDR3 nucleotides read TGTGCCAGCAGCAGCGGGACATTTAGCACAGATACGCAGTATTTT.

The gene calls are TRBV11-2 and TRBJ1-4, with D possibly TRBD1 on 6 matching bases. The CDR3 runs to 15 residues. Germline CDR1 is SGHAT and CDR2 is FQNNGV. V was clipped by 0 bases and J by 8 bases, with 13 bases between them. CDR3: CASSLDRGGWEKLFF. CDR3 bases: TGTGCCAGCAGCTTAGACAGGGGCGGTTGGGAAAAACTGTTTTTT.

The genes are TRBV28 and TRBJ1-1; the match to TRBD1 covers 9 bases. The V gene's germline CDR1 is MDHEN and CDR2 SYDVKM. The CDR3 contains 12 residues. Trimming cost V 6 bases and J 5 bases; bases outside gene matches: 1. The CDR3 DNA reads TGTGCCAGCAGGACAGGGGGGACTGAAGCTTTCTTT. Amino acid sequence: CASRTGGTEAFF. Variable domain in full (rest from reference TRBV28 and TRBJ1-1): DVKVTQSSRYLVKRTGEKVFLECVQDMDHENMFWYRQDPGLGLRLIYFSYDVKMKEKGDIPEGYSVSREKKERFSLILESASTNQTSMYLCASRTGGTEAFFGQGTRLTVV.

This clone was picked up one time. The rearrangement uses TRBV10-1 and TRBJ2-7; D is unclear. The V gene's germline CDR1 is WNHNN and CDR2 SYGVQD (reference sequence). Trimming pared 0 bases from V and 8 bases from J, leaving 14 bases between. The CDR3 runs 14 residues. CDR3 nucleotide sequence: TGCGCCAGCAGTGAGTCGACTCCGGCAGGAAAGCAGTACTTC. It yields the protein CASSESTPAGKQYF.

This clone was found once. This CDR3 reads CASSYTSISSGNTIYF. The CDR3 DNA sequence: TGTGCCAGCAGTTATACCAGTATCTCCTCTGGAAACACCATATATTTT. The rearrangement joins TRBV6-5 to TRBJ1-3; D unclear. Germline CDR1 MNHEY, CDR2 SVGAGI. The CDR3 runs to 16 residues. Trimming cost V 3 bases and J 0 bases, with 12 bases left between them.